The 17 T cell receptor beta chains listed next were all sequenced from one sample in a study of T-cell memory formation after mild COVID-19. TCRdb reprocessed the 5' RACE reads with MiXCR, giving one entry per CDR3 protein. Of some 340,000 distinct CDR3 sequences in the sample, under 15% are singletons; the top ten hold about 20%. The sample consisted of PBMCs or a T cell subset sorted from them (not recorded which). The receptor source for this set is a man between 18 and 29 years old who had mild COVID-19 (a few samples of this study predate the infection). Cell type and time point are not known.

In this sample, this clonotype turned up a few times. The chain combines TRBV2 with TRBJ2-3; D is ambiguous. The length of the CDR3 is 12 residues. V was shortened by 7 bases and J by 2 bases, with 7 bases between the two germline ends. Germline V lookup: CDR1 SNHLY, CDR2 FYNNEI. Written as DNA, the CDR3 is TGTGCCAGCACCAGCGACACAGATACGCAGTATTTT. Encoded protein: CASTSDTDTQYF.

The chain combines TRBV12-3 or TRBV12-4 with TRBJ1-2; the match to TRBD1 covers 8 bases. This CDR3 spans 13 amino acids. With 4 bases clipped from V and 6 bases from J, the junction kept 4 bases outside the gene matches. CDR3 protein: CASSSTGADGYTF. CDR3 DNA: TGTGCCAGCAGTTCGACAGGGGCGGATGGCTACACCTTC.

This chain links TRBV5-6 with TRBJ2-3, with D perhaps TRBD2 (7 bases). The CDR3 totals 15 residues. V lost 5 bases to trimming and J lost 3 bases, with 16 bases between them. Germline assignment: CDR1 SGHDT and CDR2 YYEEEE. In DNA form, the CDR3 reads TGTGCCAGCAGGGTACGGGGGGCCTGGACAGATACGCAGTATTTT. This sequence encodes CASRVRGAWTDTQYF.

This clonotype was seen at least ten times. The chain is built from TRBV12-3 or TRBV12-4 and TRBJ2-3; D is possibly TRBD1 (6 bases). This CDR3 is 15 amino acids long. V shed 4 bases and J shed 4 bases, with 15 bases lying between them. For the CDR3, the DNA is TGTGCCAGCAGTTCTAGCAGGGGTGAGGCAGATACGCAGTATTTT. Residues: CASSSSRGEADTQYF.

This clonotype was picked up one time. The chain is built from TRBV12-3 or TRBV12-4 and TRBJ2-3; D gene unclear. CDR3 length: 15 residues. V was pared by 6 bases and J by 3 bases, with 16 bases between. The CDR3 DNA reads as TGTGCCAGCAGCCTCCCTTGGGCGTCAACAGATACGCAGTATTTT. Translated: CASSLPWASTDTQYF.

This clonotype was picked up a small number of times. This chain uses TRBV6-2 or TRBV6-3 with TRBJ2-1, with D possibly matching TRBD1 (6 bases). Germline V gene lookup returns CDR1 MNHEY and CDR2 SVGEGT. Deletions cut 5 bases from V and 14 bases from J, with 13 bases between. CDR3 length: 11 amino acids. CDR3 in amino acids: CASSRRDMEFF. CDR3 DNA sequence: TGTGCCAGCAGTCGCCGGGACATGGAGTTCTTC.

This clonotype occurred many times. The chain employs TRBV5-6 and TRBJ1-6; tentatively, D is TRBD1 (5 bases). This CDR3 comprises 15 residues. From germline, CDR1 is SGHDT and CDR2 YYEEEE. V was pared by 0 bases and J by 8 bases, with 12 bases between. The CDR3 region has the DNA TGTGCCAGCAGCTTGGAGCGACAGAGCTATTCACCCCTCCACTTT. Translating gives CASSLERQSYSPLHF.

This clonotype was picked up many times. The chain carries TRBV12-3 or TRBV12-4 and TRBJ2-7, with 9 bases matching TRBD1. With 6 bases clipped from V and 7 bases from J, the junction kept 7 bases outside the gene matches. The CDR3 is 13 amino acids. The CDR3 reads CASSRQGGREQYF. The DNA of the CDR3 is TGTGCCAGCAGCAGACAGGGGGGTCGAGAGCAGTACTTC.

This clonotype has just a few counts. The chain employs TRBV11-1 and TRBJ1-2; D is ambiguous. The CDR3 consists of 15 residues. Germline loops: CDR1 SGHAT, CDR2 FQDESV (reference sequence). V lost 3 bases and J lost 6, with 17 bases in between. The CDR3 region has the DNA TGTGCCAGCAGCTTTAGCAGGAAAGACACCCATGGCTACACCTTC. Residues: CASSFSRKDTHGYTF.

This clonotype turned up a few times. J is TRBJ2-6 and V is TRBV18; TRBD2 is a possible D gene (7 bases). Germline V gene data show CDR1 as KGHSH and CDR2 as LQKENI. V was cut by 6 bases and J by 4 bases, with 22 bases left in between. The CDR3 has 18 residues. Here the CDR3 reads CASSQLPRGLSGANVLTF. The CDR3 DNA follows: TGTGCCAGCTCTCAACTACCGCGGGGGCTGTCAGGGGCCAACGTCCTGACTTTC.

V gene TRBV12-3 or TRBV12-4 combines with J gene TRBJ1-1; D is uncertain. V was trimmed by 3 bases and J by 4 bases, leaving 12 bases between them. The CDR3 sequence is 14 residues long. CDR3 sequence: CASSFDPAGTEAFF. As DNA, the CDR3 is TGTGCCAGCAGTTTCGACCCGGCGGGCACTGAAGCTTTCTTT.

The chain couples TRBV12-3 or TRBV12-4 to TRBJ2-3, with 12 bases aligning to TRBD1. This CDR3 has 16 amino acids. Germline trimming cut 4 bases from V and 6 bases from J; bases unmatched to any gene: 8. The CDR3 DNA is TGTGCCAGCAGTTCCACCGGGACAGGGGGCGGGGATACGCAGTATTTT. Its translation is CASSSTGTGGGDTQYF.

This sequence joins TRBV10-3 and TRBJ1-4, with D possibly matching TRBD1 (6 bases). Trimming shortened V by 6 bases and J by 8 bases, and 22 bases separated the two germline ends. The CDR3 is 16 amino acids. Germline lookup yields CDR1 ENHRY and CDR2 SYGVKD. The DNA of the CDR3 is TGTGCCATCAGCTCTGGACAGTCCCCAGTGGGAGAAAAACTGTTTTTT. Translating it yields CAISSGQSPVGEKLFF.

The rearrangement uses TRBV6-5 and TRBJ2-5, with 8 bases identical to TRBD2. The CDR3 contains 14 residues. The V gene end was trimmed by 7 bases and the J gene end by 5 bases; junction bases not matched to a gene: 9. Germline values: CDR1 MNHEY, CDR2 SVGAGI. Written as DNA, the CDR3 is TGTGCCAGCAAAGTCCGGGGGGGTTCGGAGACCCAGTACTTC. It translates to CASKVRGGSETQYF.

The CDR3 sequence is CATSRVSGGYEQYF. CDR3 DNA: TGTGCCACCAGCAGGGTCTCAGGGGGCTACGAGCAGTACTTC. The genes are TRBV15 and TRBJ2-7; 7 positions agree with TRBD1. Germline V CDR1 and CDR2: LNHNV, YYDKDF (reference sequence). The junction had 5 bases not matched to a gene; V was cut back by 3 bases and J by 3 bases. The CDR3 has 14 residues.

This clonotype was detected only a few times. CDR3 sequence: CSVATGSEIGETQYF. The CDR3 DNA sequence: TGCAGCGTAGCGACAGGGTCCGAAATCGGGGAGACCCAGTACTTC. V and J are TRBV29-1 and TRBJ2-5; 7 bases match TRBD1. V lost 6 bases to trimming and J lost 5 bases; unmatched junction nucleotides: 15. Germline V CDR1 and CDR2: SQVTM, ANQGSEA. The CDR3 is made up of 15 amino acids. The complete variable domain, with remaining parts taken from reference TRBV29-1 and TRBJ2-5, reads SAVISQKPSRDICQRGTSLTIQCQVDSQVTMMFWYRQQPGQSLTLIATANQGSEATYESGFVIDKFPISRPNLTFSTLTVSNMSPEDSSIYLCSVATGSEIGETQYFGPGTRLLVL.

This clonotype was detected only a few times. The chain has TRBV7-2 and TRBJ2-7; a weak D match, TRBD2 (5 bases). The germline V gene has CDR1 SGHTA and CDR2 FQGNSA. The CDR3 is 14 residues long. V shed 5 bases and J shed 3 bases, with 14 bases lying between them. The CDR3 coding sequence is TGTGCCAGCAGCCCTAGAGCGGACCACTACGAGCAGTACGTC. It is translated as CASSPRADHYEQYV.